The rows below give T cell receptor beta chains drawn from one sample of a study of blood T cell repertoires in COVID-19. The protocol was immunoSEQ multiplex PCR, while the TCRdb copy is restricted to in-frame clones and leaves out a portion. The sample includes around 400,000 clones, approximately 89% of them seen just once. The sequencing input was PBMCs or T cells enriched from blood (not recorded which). Receptor source: a woman between 40 and 55 years old who had been exposed to COVID-19. The CDR3 runs from the conserved cysteine through the conserved F or W. D genes are given only for firm matches. Size tells how often a clone was seen (once, few, many) or the class of an expanded clone, and some rows leave it out.

clone_size: NA
j_call: TRBJ2-7
d_call: NA
v_call: TRBV6-2/TRBV6-3
cdr3_nt: TGTGCCAGCAGTTACGGGGGGACAGCTTACGAGCAGTACTTC
cdr3_aa: CASSYGGTAYEQYF

clone_size: NA
j_call: TRBJ1-1
d_call: TRBD1
v_call: TRBV5-1
cdr3_nt: TGCGCCAGCAGCCTGCACAGGGGGACTGAAGCTTTCTTT
cdr3_aa: CASSLHRGTEAFF

clone_size: NA
j_call: TRBJ1-2
d_call: TRBD1
v_call: TRBV6-5
cdr3_nt: TGTGCCAGCAGTCCGACGACAGGGGGCTATGGCTACACCTTC
cdr3_aa: CASSPTTGGYGYTF

clone_size: NA
j_call: TRBJ1-3
d_call: TRBD1
v_call: TRBV5-1
cdr3_nt: TGCGCCAGCAGCTTGGGCCCACAGGGGGTCCCTGGAAACACCATATATTTT
cdr3_aa: CASSLGPQGVPGNTIYF

clone_size: NA
j_call: TRBJ1-2
d_call: NA
v_call: TRBV19
cdr3_nt: TGTGCCAGTACCGGGGACAAACGTTATGGCTACACCTTC
cdr3_aa: CASTGDKRYGYTF

clone_size: NA
j_call: TRBJ2-3
d_call: TRBD1
v_call: TRBV30
cdr3_nt: TGTGCCTGGAAGGGGACAGTCGCAGATACGCAGTATTTT
cdr3_aa: CAWKGTVADTQYF

clone_size: NA
j_call: TRBJ1-1
d_call: NA
v_call: TRBV27
cdr3_nt: TGTGCCAGCAGTTTCGGCAGGGCGAACACTGAAGCTTTCTTT
cdr3_aa: CASSFGRANTEAFF

clone_size: NA
j_call: TRBJ1-2
d_call: NA
v_call: TRBV30
cdr3_nt: TGTGCCTGGGAGGGAGTCTATGGCTACACCTTC
cdr3_aa: CAWEGVYGYTF

clone_size: once
j_call: TRBJ1-4
d_call: NA
v_call: TRBV5-1
cdr3_nt: TGCGCCAGCAGCTTGGAGGGGTTTATTAATGAAAAACTGTTTTTT
cdr3_aa: CASSLEGFINEKLFF

clone_size: NA
j_call: TRBJ2-7
d_call: NA
v_call: TRBV6-5
cdr3_nt: TGTGCCAGCAGTTACTCGAGGGTGGGGAACTCCTACGAGCAGTACTTC
cdr3_aa: CASSYSRVGNSYEQYF

clone_size: NA
j_call: TRBJ1-5
d_call: TRBD1
v_call: TRBV18
cdr3_nt: TGTGCCAGCTCACCCTGGGATCAGGGGGCTGGTCAGCCCCAGCATTTT
cdr3_aa: CASSPWDQGAGQPQHF

clone_size: NA
j_call: TRBJ2-3
d_call: NA
v_call: TRBV25-1
cdr3_nt: TGTGCCAGCAGTGAATACGCGACTAGTACGGATACGCAGTATTTT
cdr3_aa: CASSEYATSTDTQYF

clone_size: NA
j_call: TRBJ1-2
d_call: NA
v_call: TRBV6-5
cdr3_nt: TGTGCCAGCGCCAGCGAGGGAATCCCAAACTATGGCTACACCTTC
cdr3_aa: CASASEGIPNYGYTF

clone_size: NA
j_call: TRBJ2-1
d_call: NA
v_call: TRBV9
cdr3_nt: TGTGCCAGCAGCGTAGATCTAGCCTTCTCGGGAAATGAGCAGTTCTTC
cdr3_aa: CASSVDLAFSGNEQFF

clone_size: NA
j_call: TRBJ2-2
d_call: NA
v_call: TRBV12-3/TRBV12-4
cdr3_nt: TGTGCCAGCAGGGACGGAGGTCTGGGGGAGCTGTTTTTT
cdr3_aa: CASRDGGLGELFF

clone_size: NA
j_call: TRBJ2-7
d_call: TRBD2
v_call: TRBV5-1
cdr3_nt: TGCGCCAGCAGCTCCAGTTTTAGCGGGGACTCCTACGAGCAGTACTTC
cdr3_aa: CASSSSFSGDSYEQYF

clone_size: NA
j_call: TRBJ1-2
d_call: TRBD1
v_call: TRBV5-1
cdr3_nt: TGCGCCAGCAGCTCCAAGTTGGGACAGGGGAGTTACACCTTC
cdr3_aa: CASSSKLGQGSYTF

clone_size: NA
j_call: TRBJ1-6
d_call: TRBD1
v_call: TRBV18
cdr3_nt: TGTGCCAGCTCACCACGAGGGACAGGGGGCGCCGGGTCTGATTCACCCCTCCACTTT
cdr3_aa: CASSPRGTGGAGSDSPLHF

clone_size: NA
j_call: TRBJ2-1
d_call: NA
v_call: TRBV4-2
cdr3_nt: TGTGCCAGCAGCCAATCGGTGGGAGACTACTTCAATGAGCAGTTCTTC
cdr3_aa: CASSQSVGDYFNEQFF

clone_size: NA
j_call: TRBJ2-2
d_call: TRBD2
v_call: TRBV3-1/TRBV3-2
cdr3_nt: TGTGCCAGCAGCCGGGGCAGCGGGGTCTTCACCGGGGAGCTGTTTTTT
cdr3_aa: CASSRGSGVFTGELFF

clone_size: NA
j_call: TRBJ1-1
d_call: NA
v_call: TRBV19
cdr3_nt: TGTGCCAGTAGCCCTATCGACAGATACACTGAAGCTTTCTTT
cdr3_aa: CASSPIDRYTEAFF

clone_size: NA
j_call: TRBJ1-3
d_call: NA
v_call: TRBV19
cdr3_nt: TGTGCCAGTAGTCCGCCTTTGAGGCCTCCTTTGTATTTT
cdr3_aa: CASSPPLRPPLYF

clone_size: NA
j_call: TRBJ1-1
d_call: TRBD1
v_call: TRBV6-5
cdr3_nt: TGTGCCAGCACCTACAGGGGGACAGCCTTCACTGAAGCTTTCTTT
cdr3_aa: CASTYRGTAFTEAFF

clone_size: once
j_call: TRBJ2-3
d_call: NA
v_call: TRBV11-2
cdr3_nt: TGTGCCAGCAGTTATCAGGGGGGTACAGATACGCAGTATTTT
cdr3_aa: CASSYQGGTDTQYF

clone_size: NA
j_call: TRBJ1-2
d_call: NA
v_call: TRBV5-1
cdr3_nt: TGCGCCAGCAGCTTGGAACAGGGAACTAACTATGGCTACACCTTC
cdr3_aa: CASSLEQGTNYGYTF

clone_size: NA
j_call: TRBJ2-7
d_call: TRBD2
v_call: TRBV27
cdr3_nt: TGTGCCAGCAGTTCCCCCCCGGGACTAGCGGGAGGTGAGCAGTACTTC
cdr3_aa: CASSSPPGLAGGEQYF

clone_size: NA
j_call: TRBJ2-7
d_call: NA
v_call: TRBV5-4
cdr3_nt: TGTGCCAGCAGCTTGTATCGGGTCGGCGAGCAGTACTTC
cdr3_aa: CASSLYRVGEQYF

clone_size: NA
j_call: TRBJ1-3
d_call: NA
v_call: TRBV5-6
cdr3_nt: TGTGCCAGCAGCTTGTTGGACGGGGGCTCTGGAAACACCATATATTTT
cdr3_aa: CASSLLDGGSGNTIYF

clone_size: few
j_call: TRBJ2-2
d_call: NA
v_call: TRBV25-1
cdr3_nt: TGTGCCAGCAGTCTACAGACGAACACCGGGGAGCTGTTTTTT
cdr3_aa: CASSLQTNTGELFF

clone_size: NA
j_call: TRBJ2-7
d_call: TRBD1
v_call: TRBV7-2
cdr3_nt: TGTGCCAGCAGCGGGACAGGAGGCCCCTACGAGCAGTACTTC
cdr3_aa: CASSGTGGPYEQYF

clone_size: NA
j_call: TRBJ2-5
d_call: NA
v_call: TRBV9
cdr3_nt: TGTGCCAGCAGCGTAGCTAGCGTAGAGACCCAGTACTTC
cdr3_aa: CASSVASVETQYF

clone_size: once
j_call: TRBJ2-1
d_call: TRBD2
v_call: TRBV9
cdr3_nt: TGTGCCAGCAGCGTCGGACTAGCGGCCCCTTTGAATGAGCAGTTCTTC
cdr3_aa: CASSVGLAAPLNEQFF

clone_size: few
j_call: TRBJ1-5
d_call: TRBD1
v_call: TRBV7-2
cdr3_nt: TGTGCCAGCAGCTTGGACAGGGCGGGCAATCAGCCCCAGCATTTT
cdr3_aa: CASSLDRAGNQPQHF

clone_size: NA
j_call: TRBJ2-3
d_call: NA
v_call: TRBV3-1/TRBV3-2
cdr3_nt: TGTGCCAGCAGCCAAGATCTCCGTTCTAGCACAGATACGCAGTATTTT
cdr3_aa: CASSQDLRSSTDTQYF

clone_size: NA
j_call: TRBJ2-7
d_call: NA
v_call: TRBV7-8
cdr3_nt: TGTGCCAGCAGCCGGCAGAGGTGGGGGGACTACGAGCAGTACTTC
cdr3_aa: CASSRQRWGDYEQYF

clone_size: NA
j_call: TRBJ2-7
d_call: NA
v_call: TRBV2
cdr3_nt: TGTGCCAGCAGCGCCGACAGCTACGAGCAGTACTTC
cdr3_aa: CASSADSYEQYF

clone_size: NA
j_call: TRBJ2-7
d_call: NA
v_call: TRBV7-2
cdr3_nt: TGTGCCAGCAGCTTACGCCACGGCCAGGGTCGGGAGCAGTACTTC
cdr3_aa: CASSLRHGQGREQYF

clone_size: NA
j_call: TRBJ1-2
d_call: NA
v_call: TRBV19
cdr3_nt: TGTGCCAGTAGTCAGGGGCCTCTCTATGGCTACACCTTC
cdr3_aa: CASSQGPLYGYTF

clone_size: NA
j_call: TRBJ1-1
d_call: NA
v_call: TRBV9
cdr3_nt: TGTGCCAGCAGCGCTTCATCTCCGGGGGACACTGAAGCTTTCTTT
cdr3_aa: CASSASSPGDTEAFF

clone_size: NA
j_call: TRBJ1-1
d_call: NA
v_call: TRBV2
cdr3_nt: TGTGCCAGCAGTGAAGGGGCCATGGGCACTGAAGCTTTCTTT
cdr3_aa: CASSEGAMGTEAFF

clone_size: NA
j_call: TRBJ1-5
d_call: NA
v_call: TRBV3-1/TRBV3-2
cdr3_nt: TGTGCCAGCAGCCAAGATGGGGCAGTACCCAATCAGCCCCAGCATTTT
cdr3_aa: CASSQDGAVPNQPQHF

clone_size: once
j_call: TRBJ2-1
d_call: NA
v_call: TRBV11-3
cdr3_nt: TGTGCCAGCAGCTTAGTAGAGGTTAGTGAGCAGTTCTTC
cdr3_aa: CASSLVEVSEQFF

clone_size: NA
j_call: TRBJ1-3
d_call: NA
v_call: TRBV3-1/TRBV3-2
cdr3_nt: TGTGCCAGCAGCCAACGGAGCTCTGGAAACACCATATATTTT
cdr3_aa: CASSQRSSGNTIYF

clone_size: once
j_call: TRBJ1-2
d_call: TRBD1
v_call: TRBV6-2/TRBV6-3
cdr3_nt: TGTGCCAGCAGTTATCGTAGACAGGGGGCGGGAGGCTACACCTTC
cdr3_aa: CASSYRRQGAGGYTF

clone_size: NA
j_call: TRBJ2-6
d_call: NA
v_call: TRBV5-5
cdr3_nt: TGTGCCAGCAGCTTTTGGAGTTCCTCTGGGGCCAACGTCCTGACTTTC
cdr3_aa: CASSFWSSSGANVLTF

clone_size: NA
j_call: TRBJ1-1
d_call: NA
v_call: TRBV29-1
cdr3_nt: TGCAGCGTTGTCAGGGGGAACACTGAAGCTTTCTTT
cdr3_aa: CSVVRGNTEAFF

clone_size: NA
j_call: TRBJ2-1
d_call: TRBD2
v_call: TRBV2
cdr3_nt: TGTGCCAGCAGTGTTGGCCTAGCGGTCTCCTACAATGAGCAGTTCTTC
cdr3_aa: CASSVGLAVSYNEQFF

clone_size: NA
j_call: TRBJ1-1
d_call: NA
v_call: TRBV5-6
cdr3_nt: TGTGCCAGCAGCTTTTTGCTGAGGGGGACTGAAGCTTTCTTT
cdr3_aa: CASSFLLRGTEAFF

clone_size: NA
j_call: TRBJ2-7
d_call: TRBD1
v_call: TRBV5-1
cdr3_nt: TGCGCCAGCAGCTTTGGACAGGCCTACGAGCAGTACTTC
cdr3_aa: CASSFGQAYEQYF